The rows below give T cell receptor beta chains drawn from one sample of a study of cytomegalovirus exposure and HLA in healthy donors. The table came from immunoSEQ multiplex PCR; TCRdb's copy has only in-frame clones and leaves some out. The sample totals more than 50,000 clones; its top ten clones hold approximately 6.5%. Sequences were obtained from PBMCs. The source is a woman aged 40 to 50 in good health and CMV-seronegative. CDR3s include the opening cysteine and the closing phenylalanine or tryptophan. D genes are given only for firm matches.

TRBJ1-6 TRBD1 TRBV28 CASSLPEQGGLHF TGTGCCAGCAGTCTCCCAGAACAGGGGGGCCTCCACTTT
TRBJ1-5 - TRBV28 CASTWGGGGQPQHF TGTGCCAGCACCTGGGGAGGGGGTGGTCAGCCCCAGCATTTT
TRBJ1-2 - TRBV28 CASSLSARGYGYTF TGTGCCAGCAGTTTAAGCGCCAGGGGCTATGGCTACACCTTC
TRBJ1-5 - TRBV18 CANSPSTGVNQPQHF TGTGCCAACTCACCATCCACGGGAGTCAATCAGCCCCAGCATTTT
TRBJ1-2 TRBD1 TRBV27 CASSPQGASYGYTF TGTGCCAGCAGTCCCCAGGGGGCCAGCTATGGCTACACCTTC
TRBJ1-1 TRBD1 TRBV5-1 CASSAGQGNWGAFF TGCGCCAGCAGCGCCGGACAGGGGAATTGGGGAGCTTTCTTT
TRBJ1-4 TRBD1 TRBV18 CASSPRQGAFEKLFF TGTGCCAGCTCACCCCGACAGGGGGCTTTTGAAAAACTGTTTTTT
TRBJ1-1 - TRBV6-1 CASSPYMNTEAFF TGTGCCAGTTCGCCTTACATGAACACTGAAGCTTTCTTT
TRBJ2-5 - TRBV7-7 CASSLDGQEGETQYF TGTGCCAGCAGCTTAGACGGCCAGGAGGGAGAGACCCAGTACTTC
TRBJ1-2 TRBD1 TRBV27 CASSLLQGPPDGYTF TGTGCCAGCAGCCTTCTACAGGGGCCCCCAGATGGCTACACCTTC
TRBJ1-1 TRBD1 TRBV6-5 CASSEQGVVTEAFF TGTGCCAGCAGTGAACAGGGGGTCGTCACTGAAGCTTTCTTT
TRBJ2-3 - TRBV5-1 CASSLEQGSTDTQYF TGCGCCAGCAGCCTCGAGCAGGGTAGCACAGATACGCAGTATTTT
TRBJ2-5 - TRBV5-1 CASSFGGGEETQYF TGCGCCAGCAGCTTCGGGGGTGGAGAAGAGACCCAGTACTTC
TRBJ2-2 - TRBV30 CAWRGVAATGELFF TGTGCCTGGAGGGGAGTAGCGGCCACCGGGGAGCTGTTTTTT
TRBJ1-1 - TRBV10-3 CAISPSGGGTEAFF TGTGCCATCAGTCCCTCGGGGGGAGGAACTGAAGCTTTCTTT
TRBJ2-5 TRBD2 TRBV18 CASSPGTSVGRETQYF TGTGCCAGCTCACCCGGGACTAGCGTGGGCCGAGAGACCCAGTACTTC
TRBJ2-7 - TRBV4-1 CASSQEEPTGTSAYEQYF TGCGCCAGCAGCCAAGAGGAGCCGACAGGAACAAGCGCCTACGAGCAGTACTTC
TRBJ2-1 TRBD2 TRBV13 CASSWGGLANYNEQFF TGTGCCAGCAGCTGGGGGGGACTAGCGAACTACAATGAGCAGTTCTTC
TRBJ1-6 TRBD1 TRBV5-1 CASSDPGQGPWDSPLHF TGCGCCAGCAGCGACCCGGGACAGGGGCCTTGGGATTCACCCCTCCACTTT
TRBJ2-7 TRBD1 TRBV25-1 CASSDWTGRSWEQYF TGTGCCAGCAGTGATTGGACAGGGCGTTCGTGGGAGCAGTACTTC
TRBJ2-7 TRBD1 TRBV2 CAGQGPGYEQYF TGTGCCGGACAGGGTCCTGGTTACGAGCAGTACTTC
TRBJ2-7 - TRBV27 CASSWGTETYEQYF TGTGCCAGCAGCTGGGGGACTGAGACCTACGAGCAGTACTTC
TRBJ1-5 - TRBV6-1 CASSVRWEGLVNQPQHF TGTGCCAGCAGTGTCAGGTGGGAGGGCTTGGTAAATCAGCCCCAGCATTTT
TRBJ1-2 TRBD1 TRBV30 CASGQGAEYTF TGTGCCTCGGGACAGGGGGCCGAGTACACCTTC
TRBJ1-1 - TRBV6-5 CASSYTTGYTEAFF TGTGCCAGCAGTTACACCACAGGGTACACTGAAGCTTTCTTT
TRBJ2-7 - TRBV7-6 CASSQTPGSRESEQYF TGTGCCAGCAGCCAAACCCCCGGGAGCAGGGAATCCGAGCAGTACTTC
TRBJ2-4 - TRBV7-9 CASSHTGTLAKNIQYF TGTGCCAGCAGCCACACCGGGACTCTAGCCAAAAACATTCAGTACTTC
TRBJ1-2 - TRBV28 CASSLSGAGYTF TGTGCCAGCAGTTTATCCGGAGCGGGCTACACCTTC
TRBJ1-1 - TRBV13 CASSQITANTEAFF TGTGCCAGCAGTCAGATTACAGCGAACACTGAAGCTTTCTTT
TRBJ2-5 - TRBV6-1 CASSAVLETQYF TGTGCCAGCAGTGCGGTCCTGGAGACCCAGTACTTC
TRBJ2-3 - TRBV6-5 CASMSDWGTDTQYF TGTGCCAGCATGTCCGACTGGGGCACAGATACGCAGTATTTT
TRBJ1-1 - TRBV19 CASKNGPGAYTEAFF TGTGCCAGTAAAAATGGGCCAGGGGCCTACACTGAAGCTTTCTTT
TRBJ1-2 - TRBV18 CASSRGDGYTF TGTGCCAGCTCAAGGGGCGATGGCTACACCTTC
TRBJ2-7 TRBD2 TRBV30 CAWSVLRTSGGAYEQYF TGTGCCTGGAGTGTACTCAGGACTAGCGGGGGGGCCTACGAGCAGTACTTC
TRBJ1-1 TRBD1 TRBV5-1 CASSLGGQKTTGAFF TGCGCCAGCAGCTTGGGGGGACAGAAGACAACCGGGGCTTTCTTT
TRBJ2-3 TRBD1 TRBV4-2 CASSQETGEDTQYF TGTGCCAGCAGCCAAGAGACAGGGGAGGATACGCAGTATTTT
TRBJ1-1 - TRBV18 CASSPEQGPGNTEAFF TGTGCCAGCTCACCTGAACAGGGTCCGGGGAACACTGAAGCTTTCTTT
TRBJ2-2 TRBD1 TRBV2 CASSSGGDTGELFF TGTGCCAGCTCCTCAGGGGGCGACACCGGGGAGCTGTTTTTT
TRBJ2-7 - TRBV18 CASSTTLYEQYF TGTGCCAGCTCAACCACTCTCTACGAGCAGTACTTC
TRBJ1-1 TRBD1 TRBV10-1 CASIDRQGRDTEAFF TGCGCCAGCATCGACAGACAGGGGCGAGACACTGAAGCTTTCTTT
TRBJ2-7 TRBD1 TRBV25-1 CASSPGTGGWKYF TGTGCCAGCAGTCCCGGGACAGGGGGGTGGAAGTACTTC
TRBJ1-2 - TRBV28 CASAQRGNYGYTF TGTGCCAGCGCCCAGCGGGGGAACTATGGCTACACCTTC
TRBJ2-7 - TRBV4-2 CASSQETSSYEQYF TGTGCCAGCAGCCAAGAGACTAGCTCCTACGAGCAGTACTTC
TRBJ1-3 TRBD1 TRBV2 CASSGTGEGNTIYF TGTGCCAGCTCCGGGACAGGGGAAGGAAACACCATATATTTT
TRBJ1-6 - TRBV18 CASSPPAGKDSPLHF TGTGCCAGCTCACCACCGGCAGGGAAGGATTCACCCCTCCACTTT
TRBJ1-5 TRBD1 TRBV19 CATSRGLAQAQHF TGTGCCACCTCCAGGGGGCTCGCCCAGGCCCAGCATTTT
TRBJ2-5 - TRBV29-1 CSVAGSYQETQYF TGCAGCGTGGCGGGGTCCTACCAAGAGACCCAGTACTTC
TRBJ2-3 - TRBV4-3 CASSPLRGAGVDTQYF TGCGCCAGCAGCCCCCTTCGTGGGGCCGGAGTGGATACGCAGTATTTT
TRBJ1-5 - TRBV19 CASSFQGRNQPQHF TGTGCCAGTAGTTTCCAGGGGCGCAATCAGCCCCAGCATTTT
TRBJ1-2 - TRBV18 CASSPRQDYGYTF TGTGCCAGCTCACCACGACAGGACTATGGCTACACCTTC
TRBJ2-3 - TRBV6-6 CASSYSAGGTDTQYF TGTGCCAGCAGTTACTCGGCAGGTGGAACAGATACGCAGTATTTT
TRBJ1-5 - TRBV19 CASSILWSGSGNQPQHF TGTGCCAGTAGTATCCTTTGGTCAGGGTCGGGCAATCAGCCCCAGCATTTT
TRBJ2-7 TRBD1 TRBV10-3 CAISEAGTGIEQYF TGTGCCATCAGTGAGGCTGGGACAGGGATCGAGCAGTACTTC
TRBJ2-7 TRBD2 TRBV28 CASSDWTSGTYEQYF TGTGCCAGCAGTGACTGGACTAGCGGAACCTACGAGCAGTACTTC
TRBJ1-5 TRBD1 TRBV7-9 CASSLTGGVGNQPQHF TGTGCCAGCAGCTTAACAGGGGGCGTTGGCAATCAGCCCCAGCATTTT
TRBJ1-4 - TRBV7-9 CASSLGALTNEKLFF TGTGCCAGCAGCTTAGGGGCACTAACTAATGAAAAACTGTTTTTT
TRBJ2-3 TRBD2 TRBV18 CASSPTSNWATDTQYF TGTGCCAGCTCACCGACTAGCAATTGGGCCACAGATACGCAGTATTTT
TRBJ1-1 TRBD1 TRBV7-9 CASSLGTGGVRDTEAFF TGTGCCAGCAGCTTAGGGACAGGGGGCGTACGAGACACTGAAGCTTTCTTT
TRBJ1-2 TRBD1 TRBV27 CASSLEGAYGYTF TGTGCCAGCAGCCTCGAGGGGGCCTATGGCTACACCTTC
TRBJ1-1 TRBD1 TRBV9 CASSVYDRGNTEAFF TGTGCCAGCAGCGTTTATGACAGGGGGAACACTGAAGCTTTCTTT